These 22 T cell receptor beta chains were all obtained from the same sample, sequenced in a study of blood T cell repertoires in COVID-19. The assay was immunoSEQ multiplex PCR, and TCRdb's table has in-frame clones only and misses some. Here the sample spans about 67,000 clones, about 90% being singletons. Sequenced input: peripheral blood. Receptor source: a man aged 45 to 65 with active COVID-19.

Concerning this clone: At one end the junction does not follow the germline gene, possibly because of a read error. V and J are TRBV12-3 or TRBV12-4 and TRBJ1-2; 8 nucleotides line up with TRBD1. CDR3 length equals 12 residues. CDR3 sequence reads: CASSSPTGARHF. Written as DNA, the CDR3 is TGTGCCAGCAGTTCCCCGACAGGGGCCAGGCACTTC.

The CDR3 sequence is CASSRGTANQPQHF. CDR3 DNA: TGTGCCAGCAGTCGGGGAACGGCCAATCAGCCCCAGCATTTT. The chain couples TRBV6-2 or TRBV6-3 to TRBJ1-5; no firm D call. Trimming took 5 bases from V and 3 from J, leaving 11 bases between them. CDR3 length: 14 residues. Germline V gene lookup returns CDR1 MNHEY and CDR2 SVGEGT.

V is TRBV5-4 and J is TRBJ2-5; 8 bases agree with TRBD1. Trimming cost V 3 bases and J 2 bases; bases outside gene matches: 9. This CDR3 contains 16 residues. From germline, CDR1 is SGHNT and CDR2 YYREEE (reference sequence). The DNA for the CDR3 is TGTGCCAGCAGCTATCCAGGGGGCAGTTTGCAAGAGACCCAGTACTTC. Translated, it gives CASSYPGGSLQETQYF.

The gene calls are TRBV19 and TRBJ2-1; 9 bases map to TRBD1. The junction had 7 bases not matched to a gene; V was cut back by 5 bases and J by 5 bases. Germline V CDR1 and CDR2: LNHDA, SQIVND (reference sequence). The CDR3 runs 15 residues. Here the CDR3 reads CASSDRDRVNNEQFF. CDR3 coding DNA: TGTGCCAGTAGTGACCGGGACAGGGTAAACAATGAGCAGTTCTTC.

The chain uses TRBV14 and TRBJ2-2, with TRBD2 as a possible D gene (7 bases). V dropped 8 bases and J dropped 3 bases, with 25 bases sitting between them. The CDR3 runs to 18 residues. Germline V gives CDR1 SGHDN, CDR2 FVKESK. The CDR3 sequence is CASQELIGGLKDTGELFF. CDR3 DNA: TGTGCCAGCCAGGAGTTAATCGGGGGGCTAAAAGACACCGGGGAGCTGTTTTTT.

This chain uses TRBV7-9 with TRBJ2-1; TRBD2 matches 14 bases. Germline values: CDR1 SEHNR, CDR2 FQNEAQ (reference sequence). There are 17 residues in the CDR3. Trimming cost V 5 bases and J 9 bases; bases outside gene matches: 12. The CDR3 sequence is CASSRRLAGGPSGEQFF. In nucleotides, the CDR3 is TGTGCCAGCAGCCGAAGACTAGCGGGAGGGCCCTCGGGTGAGCAGTTCTTC.

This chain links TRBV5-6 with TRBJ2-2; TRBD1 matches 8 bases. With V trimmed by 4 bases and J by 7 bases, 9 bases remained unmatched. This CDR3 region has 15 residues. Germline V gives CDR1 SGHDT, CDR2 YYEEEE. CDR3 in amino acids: CASSPPPGGDGELFF. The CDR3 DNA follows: TGTGCCAGCAGCCCCCCCCCAGGGGGCGACGGGGAGCTGTTTTTT.

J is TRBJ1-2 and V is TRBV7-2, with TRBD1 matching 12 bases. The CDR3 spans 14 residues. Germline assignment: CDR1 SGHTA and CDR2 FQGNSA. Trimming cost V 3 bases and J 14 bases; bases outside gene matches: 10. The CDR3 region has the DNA TGTGCCAGCAGCTTTACCTCCGGGACAGGGGGCGAGACCTTC. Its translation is CASSFTSGTGGETF.

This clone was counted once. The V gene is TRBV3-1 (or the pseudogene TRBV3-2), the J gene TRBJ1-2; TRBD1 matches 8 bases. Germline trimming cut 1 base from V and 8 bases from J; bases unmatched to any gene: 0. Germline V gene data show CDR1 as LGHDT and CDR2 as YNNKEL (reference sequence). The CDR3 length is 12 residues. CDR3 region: CASSQGDRGYTF. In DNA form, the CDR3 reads TGTGCCAGCAGCCAAGGGGACAGGGGCTACACCTTC.

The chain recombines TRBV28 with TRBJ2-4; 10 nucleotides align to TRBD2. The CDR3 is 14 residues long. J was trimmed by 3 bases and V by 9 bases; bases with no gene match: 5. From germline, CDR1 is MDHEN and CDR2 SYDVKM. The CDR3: CASSGRRGKNIQYF. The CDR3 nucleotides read TGTGCCAGTAGCGGGAGGCGAGGCAAAAACATTCAGTACTTC. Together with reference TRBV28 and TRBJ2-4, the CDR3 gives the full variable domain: DVKVTQSSRYLVKRTGEKVFLECVQDMDHENMFWYRQDPGLGLRLIYFSYDVKMKEKGDIPEGYSVSREKKERFSLILESASTNQTSMYLCASSGRRGKNIQYFGAGTRLSVL.

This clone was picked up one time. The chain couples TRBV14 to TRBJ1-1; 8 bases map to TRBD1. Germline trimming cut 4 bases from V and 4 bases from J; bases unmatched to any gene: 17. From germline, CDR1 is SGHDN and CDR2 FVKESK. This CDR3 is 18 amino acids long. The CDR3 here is CASSRQDRVSTGGTEAFF. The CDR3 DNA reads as TGTGCCAGCAGCCGCCAGGACAGGGTTTCTACCGGCGGCACTGAAGCTTTCTTT.

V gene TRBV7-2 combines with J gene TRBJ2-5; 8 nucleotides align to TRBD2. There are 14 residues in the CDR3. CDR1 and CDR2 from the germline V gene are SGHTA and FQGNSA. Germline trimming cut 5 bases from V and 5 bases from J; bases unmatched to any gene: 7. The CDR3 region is CASSPTSGGETQYF. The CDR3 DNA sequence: TGTGCCAGCAGCCCAACTAGCGGAGGGGAGACCCAGTACTTC.

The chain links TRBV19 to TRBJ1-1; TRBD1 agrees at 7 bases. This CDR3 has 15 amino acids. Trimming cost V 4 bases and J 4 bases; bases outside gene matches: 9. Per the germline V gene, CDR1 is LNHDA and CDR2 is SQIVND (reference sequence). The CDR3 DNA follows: TGTGCCAGTAGTACGACCAGGGGGGCCAGCACTGAAGCTTTCTTT. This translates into CASSTTRGASTEAFF.

This CDR3 is CASSLWGLAGGDEQFF. In nucleotides, the CDR3 is TGTGCCAGCAGTTTATGGGGACTAGCGGGAGGGGATGAGCAGTTCTTC. The chain recombines TRBV28 with TRBJ2-1, with TRBD2 matching over 16 bases. Germline CDR1 and CDR2: MDHEN and SYDVKM. Germline trimming cut 0 bases from V and 8 bases from J; bases unmatched to any gene: 1. CDR3 size: 16 residues.

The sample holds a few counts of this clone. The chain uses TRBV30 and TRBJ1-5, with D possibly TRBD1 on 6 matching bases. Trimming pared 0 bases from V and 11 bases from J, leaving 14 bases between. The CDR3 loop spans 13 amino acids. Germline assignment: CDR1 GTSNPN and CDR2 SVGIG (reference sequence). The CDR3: CAWSVRQDSSQHF. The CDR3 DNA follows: TGTGCCTGGAGTGTACGGCAGGACAGCTCCCAGCATTTT.

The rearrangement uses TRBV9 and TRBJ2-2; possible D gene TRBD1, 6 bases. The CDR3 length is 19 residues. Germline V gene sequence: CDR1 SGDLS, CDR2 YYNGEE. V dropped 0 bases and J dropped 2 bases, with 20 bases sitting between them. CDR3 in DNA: TGTGCCAGCAGCGTAGTCGGGACACCCGTTGAGCGTAACACCGGGGAGCTGTTTTTT. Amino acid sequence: CASSVVGTPVERNTGELFF.

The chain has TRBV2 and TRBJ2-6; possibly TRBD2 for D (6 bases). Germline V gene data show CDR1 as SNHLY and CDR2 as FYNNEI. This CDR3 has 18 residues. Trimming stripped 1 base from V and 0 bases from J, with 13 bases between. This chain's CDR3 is CASSEVVGGASGANVLTF. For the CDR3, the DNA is TGTGCCAGCAGTGAAGTAGTGGGGGGAGCCTCTGGGGCCAACGTCCTGACTTTC.

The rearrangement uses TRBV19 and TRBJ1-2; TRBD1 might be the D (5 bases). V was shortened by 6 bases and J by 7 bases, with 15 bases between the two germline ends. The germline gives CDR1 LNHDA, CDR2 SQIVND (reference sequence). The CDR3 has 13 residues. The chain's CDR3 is CASRRRVTGGYTF. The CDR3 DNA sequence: TGTGCCAGTAGGCGCAGGGTTACTGGTGGCTACACCTTC.

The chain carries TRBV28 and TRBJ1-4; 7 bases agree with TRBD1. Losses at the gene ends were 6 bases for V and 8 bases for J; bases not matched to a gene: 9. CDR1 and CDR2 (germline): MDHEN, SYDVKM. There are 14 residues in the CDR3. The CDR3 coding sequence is TGTGCCAGCAGCGACGGGGACAGTTACGAAAAACTGTTTTTT. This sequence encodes CASSDGDSYEKLFF. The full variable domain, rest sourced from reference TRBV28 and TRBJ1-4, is DVKVTQSSRYLVKRTGEKVFLECVQDMDHENMFWYRQDPGLGLRLIYFSYDVKMKEKGDIPEGYSVSREKKERFSLILESASTNQTSMYLCASSDGDSYEKLFFGSGTQLSVL.

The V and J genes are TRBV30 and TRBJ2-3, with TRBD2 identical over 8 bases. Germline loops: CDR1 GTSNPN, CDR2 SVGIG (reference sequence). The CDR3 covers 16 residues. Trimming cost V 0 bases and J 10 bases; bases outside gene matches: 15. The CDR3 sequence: CAWSVLSGLAGYSQYF. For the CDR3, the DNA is TGTGCCTGGAGTGTACTTTCGGGGCTAGCGGGCTACTCGCAGTATTTT.

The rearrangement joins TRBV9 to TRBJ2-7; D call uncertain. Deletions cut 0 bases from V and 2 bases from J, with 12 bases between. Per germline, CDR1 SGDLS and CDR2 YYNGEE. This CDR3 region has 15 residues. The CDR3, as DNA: TGTGCCAGCAGCGTAGGTCCAGGATTTACCTACGAGCAGTACTTC. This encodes CASSVGPGFTYEQYF.

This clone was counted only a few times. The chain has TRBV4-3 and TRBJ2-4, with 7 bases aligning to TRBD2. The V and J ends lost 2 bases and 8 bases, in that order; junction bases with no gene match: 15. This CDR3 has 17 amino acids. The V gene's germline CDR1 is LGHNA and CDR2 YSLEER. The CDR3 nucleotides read TGCGCCAGCAGCCAAAGTACAGCCGCGGGGGAGGAATACATTCAGTACTTC. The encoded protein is CASSQSTAAGEEYIQYF.